The sample holds a few counts of the clone carrying this T cell receptor beta chain. Its antigen is as yet unknown. A second roughly 6 to 12 cycle PCR used barcoded and J-beta primers. TCRdb analysed the 5' RACE reads with MiXCR anew, one entry per CDR3 protein. The sample includes under 2 million distinct CDR3 sequences, about 35% of them seen just once. The data stem from a study of blood T cells in healthy people across ages. Study as a whole: Per two T cells, about one barcoded beta molecule was captured through template switching.

PBMCs, at least 7 million per sample, were isolated. Study results and caveats: Diversity was estimated from one million T cells, and these estimates were considered underestimates. What prevented conclusive comparison of naive and antigen-experienced cells was that PBMCs were unsorted.

The specimen was blood. This receptor was obtained from a young woman in good health.

DNA for the CDR3: TGTGCCAGCAAACTGGGACAGGGACAATACGAGCAGTACTTC. This gives the protein CASKLGQGQYEQYF. The rearrangement uses TRBV6-1 and TRBJ2-7, with 9 bases matching TRBD1. The CDR3 covers 14 residues. J lost 4 bases, V lost 7 bases, and 8 bases had no gene match. Per germline, CDR1 MNHNS and CDR2 SASEGT.